The next 30 T cell receptor beta chains were all read from a single sample in a study of cytomegalovirus exposure and HLA in healthy donors. Use of 60 Vbeta and 13 Jbeta primers characterized the PCR. Data came from immunoSEQ multiplex PCR; TCRdb stores just in-frame clones and leaves some out. The repertoire table contains some 130,000 clones. Sequencing was done on a sample of PBMCs. The origin of the receptors is a man younger than 30 in good health and CMV-seronegative.

The CDR3 DNA follows: TGTGCCAGCAGTGAGGGAACAGGGAGAGCCAAAAACATTCAGTACTTC. Translation: CASSEGTGRAKNIQYF. The chain carries TRBV2 and TRBJ2-4; perhaps TRBD1 as D (6 bases). The CDR3 has 16 amino acids. In germline, CDR1 is SNHLY, CDR2 FYNNEI. Trimming removed 3 bases from V and 0 bases from J, with 12 bases in between.

This rearrangement joins TRBV28 to TRBJ1-2; the match to TRBD1 covers 7 bases. V lost 4 bases, J lost 0 bases, and 11 bases stayed unmatched. From germline, CDR1 is MDHEN and CDR2 SYDVKM. CDR3 length: 17 amino acids. CDR3 DNA sequence: TGTGCCAGCAGTTCTCCGGGACAGCAATCAGCTAACTATGGCTACACCTTC. Amino acid sequence: CASSSPGQQSANYGYTF.

J is TRBJ1-3 and V is TRBV7-8, with D possibly being TRBD1 (6 bases). The germline V gene encodes CDR1 SGHVS and CDR2 FQNEAQ. CDR3 length: 15 residues. Trimming cost V 3 bases and J 9 bases, with 18 bases left between them. CDR3 residues: CASSFGQPGVATIYF. CDR3 in DNA: TGTGCCAGCAGCTTTGGACAGCCCGGAGTGGCCACCATATATTTT.

The chain carries TRBV2 and TRBJ1-2, with 7 bases fitting TRBD1. From germline, CDR1 is SNHLY and CDR2 FYNNEI. V was clipped by 4 bases and J by 4 bases; unmatched bases: 0. The CDR3 totals 12 residues. DNA for the CDR3: TGTGCCAGCAGTGGACAGGGCTATGGCTACACCTTC. This gives the protein CASSGQGYGYTF.

This chain links TRBV5-1 with TRBJ1-3; D is uncertain. The CDR3 is 18 amino acids. Germline V CDR1 and CDR2: SGHRS, YFSETQ. V gave up 3 bases and J gave up 0 bases, with 19 bases separating them. CDR3 loop: CASSWPEGRSNSGNTIYF. The CDR3 coding sequence is TGCGCCAGCAGCTGGCCCGAGGGCCGCTCTAACTCTGGAAACACCATATATTTT.

The chain combines TRBV4-3 with TRBJ1-1; 7 nucleotides align to TRBD1. V shed 2 bases, J shed 4 bases, and the junction held 7 bases outside the gene matches. The CDR3 runs 15 residues. Germline values: CDR1 LGHNA, CDR2 YSLEER. The CDR3 DNA reads as TGCGCCAGCAGCCAATCAGCAGGGGGGAGCACTGAAGCTTTCTTT. Translated: CASSQSAGGSTEAFF.

The chain carries TRBV7-9 and TRBJ1-3; D gene ambiguous. The CDR3 has 14 residues. Germline V gene data show CDR1 as SEHNR and CDR2 as FQNEAQ (reference sequence). V lost 2 bases to trimming and J lost 7 bases, with 12 bases between them. The CDR3 DNA sequence: TGTGCCAGCAGCTTAACGGACGGCGGGAACACCATATATTTT. The encoded protein is CASSLTDGGNTIYF.

This chain connects TRBV4-2 to TRBJ2-3; D perhaps matches TRBD2 (6 bases). The CDR3 spans 15 residues. The V end was cut by 2 bases, the J end by 6 bases, with 15 bases between. Looked up from germline, CDR1 is LGHNA and CDR2 is YNFKEQ. The DNA for the CDR3 is TGTGCCAGCAGCCAACCCAGCGGGCTGGGGGATACGCAGTATTTT. This gives the protein CASSQPSGLGDTQYF.

The chain employs TRBV7-2 and TRBJ2-2; 14 bases align to TRBD2. The CDR3 sequence is 19 residues long. V shed 5 bases, J shed 5 bases, and the junction held 13 bases outside the gene matches. The germline V gene has CDR1 SGHTA and CDR2 FQGNSA. This CDR3 reads CASSARPGLAGVGTGELFF. The CDR3, as DNA: TGTGCCAGCAGCGCCCGACCGGGACTAGCGGGAGTAGGAACCGGGGAGCTGTTTTTT.

V is TRBV4-1 and J is TRBJ1-1; 9 bases agree with TRBD1. Germline-derived CDR1 and CDR2 are MGHRA and YSYEKL. CDR3 length: 12 amino acids. Unmatched junction bases numbered 3, after V lost 9 bases and J lost 4 bases. Here the CDR3 reads CASTGGGTEAFF. In nucleotides, the CDR3 is TGCGCCAGTACAGGGGGCGGCACTGAAGCTTTCTTT.

The chain joins TRBV10-3 to TRBJ1-2; D is ambiguous. CDR1 and CDR2 from the germline V gene are ENHRY and SYGVKD. There are 13 residues in the CDR3. The V end was cut by 6 bases, the J end by 6 bases, with 14 bases between. The CDR3 nucleotides are TGTGCCATCAGGGTAGACACTTCCAATGGCTACACCTTC. Amino acids: CAIRVDTSNGYTF.

This chain links TRBV9 with TRBJ2-7; D unclear. Trimming took off 0 bases at V and 4 bases at J, with 11 bases between the two ends. This CDR3 has 14 residues. From germline, CDR1 is SGDLS and CDR2 YYNGEE. CDR3 protein: CASSVGHPSYEQYF. CDR3 sequence (DNA): TGTGCCAGCAGCGTAGGACACCCCAGTTACGAGCAGTACTTC.

The genes are TRBV7-9 and TRBJ2-5; D unresolved. V was shortened by 4 bases and J by 5 bases, with 23 bases between the two germline ends. This CDR3 is built from 17 residues. The V gene's germline CDR1 is SEHNR and CDR2 FQNEAQ (reference sequence). The chain's CDR3 is CASSSPGRVIGHETQYF. CDR3 bases: TGTGCCAGCAGCTCCCCCGGCCGGGTAATTGGTCACGAGACCCAGTACTTC.

This chain links TRBV9 with TRBJ1-2, with TRBD1 matching over 10 bases. CDR1 is SGDLS and CDR2 is YYNGEE in the germline V gene. Trimming removed 2 bases from V and 6 bases from J; junction bases left unmatched: 7. This CDR3 comprises 15 residues. The CDR3 sequence: CASSVLSGTGDGYTF. The CDR3 bases are TGTGCCAGCAGCGTGCTAAGCGGGACAGGGGATGGCTACACCTTC. Full variable domain (remainder filled in from reference TRBV9 and TRBJ1-2): DSGVTQTPKHLITATGQRVTLRCSPRSGDLSVYWYQQSLDQGLQFLIQYYNGEERAKGNILERFSAQQFPDLHSELNLSSLELGDSALYFCASSVLSGTGDGYTFGSGTRLTVV.

This chain joins TRBV14 and TRBJ1-1; no firm D call. V was cut by 4 bases and J by 1 base, with 13 bases left in between. This CDR3 has 15 amino acids. Germline V gene sequence: CDR1 SGHDN, CDR2 FVKESK. CDR3 residues: CASSPIDEANTEAFF. The CDR3 nucleotides read TGTGCCAGCAGCCCTATCGATGAAGCGAACACTGAAGCTTTCTTT.

The CDR3 spells CASSLGTSREQFF. CDR3 DNA sequence: TGCGCCAGCAGCTTGGGGACTAGCAGGGAGCAGTTCTTC. The chain recombines TRBV5-1 with TRBJ2-1, with 8 nucleotides matching TRBD2. The V segment lost 0 bases and the J segment 10 bases; nucleotides outside the gene matches: 3. The CDR3 has 13 amino acids. CDR1 is SGHRS and CDR2 is YFSETQ in the germline V gene. The whole variable domain, filled in from reference TRBV5-1 and TRBJ2-1, reads KAGVTQTPRYLIKTRGQQVTLSCSPISGHRSVSWYQQTPGQGLQFLFEYFSETQRNKGNFPGRFSGRQFSNSRSEMNVSTLELGDSALYLCASSLGTSREQFFGPGTRLTVL.

V and J are TRBV5-6 and TRBJ1-6; D ambiguous. CDR3 length: 11 residues. V was pared by 3 bases and J by 14 bases, with 9 bases between. Looked up from germline, CDR1 is SGHDT and CDR2 is YYEEEE. CDR3 amino acids: CASSSGPSLHF. The CDR3 DNA is TGTGCCAGCAGCTCGGGTCCTTCCCTCCACTTT.

J is TRBJ2-1 and V is TRBV10-3, with D perhaps TRBD2 (5 bases). CDR3 size: 14 residues. The germline gives CDR1 ENHRY, CDR2 SYGVKD. Trimming pared 7 bases from V and 1 base from J, leaving 11 bases between. The CDR3 nucleotides read TGTGCCATCAAGAATGAGGGTTCCTACAATGAGCAGTTCTTC. Its protein is CAIKNEGSYNEQFF.

The rearrangement links TRBV2 to TRBJ1-5, with D uncertain. CDR1 is SNHLY, CDR2 FYNNEI, per germline. The V and J ends lost 8 bases and 9 bases respectively, with 14 bases between them. This CDR3 is 12 amino acids long. The CDR3 sequence is CASAERSRPQHF. The CDR3 coding sequence is TGTGCCAGCGCGGAGAGGTCTCGGCCCCAGCATTTT. The full variable domain, its missing parts supplied by reference TRBV2 and TRBJ1-5, is EPEVTQTPSHQVTQMGQEVILRCVPISNHLYFYWYRQILGQKVEFLVSFYNNEISEKSEIFDDQFSVERPDGSNFTLKIRSTKLEDSAMYFCASAERSRPQHFGDGTRLSIL.

The chain uses TRBV30 and TRBJ2-2, with 13 positions matching TRBD2. The trim removed 3 bases at V and 4 bases at J, leaving 2 bases unmatched. The CDR3 is 15 amino acids. Germline assignment: CDR1 GTSNPN and CDR2 SVGIG (reference sequence). DNA of the CDR3: TGTGCCTGGAGGGGACTAGCGGGGACCACCGGGGAGCTGTTTTTT. The encoded protein is CAWRGLAGTTGELFF. The whole variable domain, filled in from reference TRBV30 and TRBJ2-2, reads SQTIHQWPATLVQPVGSPLSLECTVEGTSNPNLYWYRQAAGRGLQLLFYSVGIGQISSEVPQNLSASRPQDRQFILSSKKLLLSDSGFYLCAWRGLAGTTGELFFGEGSRLTVL.

The chain combines TRBV29-1 with TRBJ2-5; D may be TRBD2 (5 bases). The J call may be faulty, since TRBJ2-7 better matches the DNA end. This CDR3 contains 11 residues. Per the germline V gene, CDR1 is SQVTM and CDR2 is ANQGSEA. The CDR3 protein is CSVEGGHEQYF. DNA for the CDR3: TGCAGCGTTGAAGGCGGGCACGAGCAGTACTTC.

The rearrangement joins TRBV6-5 to TRBJ1-3; the match to TRBD1 covers 7 bases. The V segment lost 6 bases and the J segment 0 bases; nucleotides outside the gene matches: 5. The V gene's germline CDR1 is MNHEY and CDR2 SVGAGI. This CDR3 has 15 residues. CDR3 amino acids: CASRRDSYSGNTIYF. The CDR3 coding sequence is TGTGCCAGCAGAAGGGACAGCTACTCTGGAAACACCATATATTTT.

The gene calls are TRBV23-1 and TRBJ2-7; 7 bases align to TRBD1. TRBV23-1 is sorted into the ORF group, with uncertain function. The CDR3 consists of 13 residues. The V segment lost 7 bases and the J segment 1 base; nucleotides outside the gene matches: 4. CDR3 nucleotide sequence: TGCGCCAGCAAACAGACAGGGTCCTACGAGCAGTACTTC. Translation gives CASKQTGSYEQYF.

V and J are TRBV19 and TRBJ2-7; 8 nucleotides line up with TRBD1. Germline V gives CDR1 LNHDA, CDR2 SQIVND (reference sequence). There are 17 residues in the CDR3. V shed 3 bases, J shed 2 bases, and the junction held 12 bases outside the gene matches. CDR3 nucleotides: TGTGCCAGTAGTATCTTTCCGGCGACAGGGGTACCCTACGAGCAGTACTTC. Amino acids: CASSIFPATGVPYEQYF. Variable domain in full (rest from reference TRBV19 and TRBJ2-7): DGGITQSPKYLFRKEGQNVTLSCEQNLNHDAMYWYRQDPGQGLRLIYYSQIVNDFQKGDIAEGYSVSREKKESFPLTVTSAQKNPTAFYLCASSIFPATGVPYEQYFGPGTRLTVT.

DNA of the CDR3: TGTGCCAGCAGCCGTAAACCCGGGACAGGCCTCCATAAAGCTTTCTTT. Translation: CASSRKPGTGLHKAFF. The chain couples TRBV28 to TRBJ1-1; TRBD1 agrees at 8 bases. V was clipped by 6 bases and J by 9 bases; unmatched bases: 18. Germline CDR1 and CDR2: MDHEN and SYDVKM. The CDR3 loop spans 16 amino acids.

The chain employs TRBV5-4 and TRBJ1-2; 8 positions match TRBD1. The CDR3 has 12 residues. J was trimmed by 6 bases and V by 4 bases; bases with no gene match: 2. The germline V gene encodes CDR1 SGHNT and CDR2 YYREEE (reference sequence). Here the CDR3 DNA reads TGTGCCAGCAGCGGACAGGGAGATGGCTACACCTTC. Residues: CASSGQGDGYTF.

The J gene is TRBJ1-2, the V gene TRBV5-1; D possibly corresponds to TRBD1 (6 bases). With 4 bases removed from V and 7 bases from J, the gap between germline ends came to 23 bases. Looked up from germline, CDR1 is SGHRS and CDR2 is YFSETQ. The CDR3 length is 16 residues. CDR3 protein: CASSARSDPGGPGYTF. CDR3 sequence (DNA): TGCGCCAGCAGCGCAAGATCTGATCCGGGGGGCCCTGGCTACACCTTC.

This chain uses TRBV5-6 with TRBJ2-2; 8 bases fit TRBD1. The V gene end was trimmed by 4 bases and the J gene end by 4 bases; junction bases not matched to a gene: 9. The length of the CDR3 is 16 residues. CDR1 SGHDT and CDR2 YYEEEE come from the germline V gene. CDR3 region: CASSRRTGPLTGELFF. The DNA for the CDR3 is TGTGCCAGCAGCCGGAGGACAGGGCCCCTCACCGGGGAGCTGTTTTTT.

V usage is TRBV6-4 and J usage is TRBJ2-5; 11 bases agree with TRBD2. Trimming at V came to 6 bases and at J to 4 bases, leaving 7 bases not matched to a gene. There are 15 residues in the CDR3. Germline CDR1 and CDR2: MRHNA and SNTAGT. The CDR3 sequence is CASSPTTSGTETQYF. CDR3 DNA sequence: TGTGCCAGCAGCCCAACGACTAGCGGGACAGAGACCCAGTACTTC.

The CDR3 sequence: CASSPLTSGGYEQFF. CDR3 DNA sequence: TGCGCCAGCAGCCCCTTGACTAGCGGGGGCTATGAGCAGTTCTTC. The chain recombines TRBV4-3 with TRBJ2-1, with TRBD2 matching over 12 bases. Trimming at V came to 4 bases and at J to 8 bases, leaving 6 bases not matched to a gene. Germline-derived CDR1 and CDR2 are LGHNA and YSLEER. The CDR3 contains 15 residues.